This T cell receptor (beta chain) is from a study of blood T cell repertoires in COVID-19. Overall study context: Sites in the United States, Italy and Spain provided acute and convalescent COVID-19 samples. T cells, B-cell-depleted T cells, or PBMCs supplied cDNA or gDNA.

Data came from immunoSEQ multiplex PCR; TCRdb stores just in-frame clones and leaves some out. The table has 320,000 or so clones, approximately 89% seen once. CDR3 length: 14 amino acids. V dropped 5 bases and J dropped 4; count of bases not matched to a gene: 5. Germline loops: CDR1 SEHNR, CDR2 FQNEAQ (reference sequence). Recruits, aged 18 to 89 years, lived in 24 US areas. Categorization into cohorts depended on clinical history that participants reported. The receptor was isolated from a man aged 25 to 45 who had recovered from COVID-19. Sequencing was carried out using PBMCs or T cells enriched from blood (not recorded which). The chain links TRBV7-9 to TRBJ2-7; 10 bases agree with TRBD1. The CDR3 reads CASSPGQGIYEQYF. DNA for the CDR3: TGTGCCAGCAGCCCGGGACAGGGGATATACGAGCAGTACTTC.